The following is a T cell receptor (beta chain) sequence with its context. Its specificity is unknown. In the ViraFEST assay, antigen-specific CD4+ clonotypes were identified by expansion after peptide-pool stimulation. The authors isolated CD4+ T cells after around nine days of culture. Nucleocapsid antibody tests were negative, and the vaccine recipients had no prior SARS-CoV-2 infection. Half of the medium was exchanged for IL-2 medium on both days 3 and 7. This record comes from a study of vaccination effects on CD4 cells after COVID-19. Measured with immunoSEQ multiplex PCR; TCRdb has only the in-frame clones, and not every one. The sample holds fewer than 55,000 clones, roughly 73% seen once. Notes on the study in general: There was marked clonal contraction among infection- and vaccine-induced clones late after vaccination.

V lost 5 bases and J 3 bases, leaving 11 bases between the germline ends. Germline lookup yields CDR1 SNHLY and CDR2 FYNNEI. The CDR3 loop spans 13 amino acids. This clonotype was obtained from a human donor who received a COVID-19 vaccine. This sample comprised CD4+ T cells from PBMCs cultured with HCoV-OC43 spike peptides, obtained before COVID-19 vaccination. Subset meaning: HCoV-OC43 spike overlapping peptide pool stimulation. The rearrangement links TRBV2 to TRBJ2-7; tentatively, D is TRBD1 (6 bases). The chain's CDR3 is CASSFATGYEQYV. The CDR3 DNA reads as TGTGCCAGCAGTTTCGCGACAGGCTACGAGCAGTACGTC.